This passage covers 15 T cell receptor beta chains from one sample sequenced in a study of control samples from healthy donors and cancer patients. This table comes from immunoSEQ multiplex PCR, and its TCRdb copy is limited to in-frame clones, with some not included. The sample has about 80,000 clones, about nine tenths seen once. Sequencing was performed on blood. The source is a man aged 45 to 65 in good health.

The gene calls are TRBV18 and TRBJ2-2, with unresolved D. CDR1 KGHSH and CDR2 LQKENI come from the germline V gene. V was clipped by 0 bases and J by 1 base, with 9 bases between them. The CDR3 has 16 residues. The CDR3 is CASSPPGKMNTGELFF. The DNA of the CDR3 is TGTGCCAGCTCACCACCTGGGAAAATGAACACCGGGGAGCTGTTTTTT.

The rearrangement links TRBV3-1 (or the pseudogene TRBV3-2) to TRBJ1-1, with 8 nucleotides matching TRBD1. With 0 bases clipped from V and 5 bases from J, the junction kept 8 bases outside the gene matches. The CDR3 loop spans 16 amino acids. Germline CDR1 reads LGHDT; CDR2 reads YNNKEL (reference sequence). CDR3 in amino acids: CASSQEAGGAGTEAFF. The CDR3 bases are TGTGCCAGCAGCCAAGAGGCAGGGGGCGCGGGAACTGAAGCTTTCTTT.

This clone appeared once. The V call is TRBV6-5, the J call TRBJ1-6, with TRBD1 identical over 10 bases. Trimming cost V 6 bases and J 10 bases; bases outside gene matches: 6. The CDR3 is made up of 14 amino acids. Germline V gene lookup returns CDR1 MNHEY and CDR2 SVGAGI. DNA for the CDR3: TGTGCCAGCAGGACAGGGACAGGGGAATCACCCCTCCACTTT. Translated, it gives CASRTGTGESPLHF.

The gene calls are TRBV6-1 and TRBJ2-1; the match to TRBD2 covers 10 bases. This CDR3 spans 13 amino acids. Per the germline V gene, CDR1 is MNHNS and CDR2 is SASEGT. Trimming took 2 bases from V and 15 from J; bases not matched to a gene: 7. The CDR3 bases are TGTGCCAGCAGTGAAAGGGCTAGCGGGGGAGGGTTCTTC. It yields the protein CASSERASGGGFF.

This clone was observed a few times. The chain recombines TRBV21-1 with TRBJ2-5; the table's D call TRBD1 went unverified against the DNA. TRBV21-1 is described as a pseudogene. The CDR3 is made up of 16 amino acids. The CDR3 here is CASSKRTGNTQETQYF. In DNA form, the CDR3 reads TGTGCCAGCAGCAAAAGAACAGGAAACACTCAAGAGACCCAGTACTTC.

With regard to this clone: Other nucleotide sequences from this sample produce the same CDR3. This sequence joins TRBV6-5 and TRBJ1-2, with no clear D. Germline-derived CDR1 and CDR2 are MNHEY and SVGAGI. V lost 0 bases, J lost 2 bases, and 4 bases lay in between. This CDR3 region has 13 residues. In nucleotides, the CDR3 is TGTGCCAGCAGTTACTCAGGGAACTATGGCTACACCTTC. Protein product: CASSYSGNYGYTF.

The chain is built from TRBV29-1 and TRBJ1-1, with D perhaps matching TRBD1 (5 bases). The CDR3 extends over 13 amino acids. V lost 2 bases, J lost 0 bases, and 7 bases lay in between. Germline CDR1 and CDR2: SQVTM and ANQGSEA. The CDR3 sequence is CSVEKGMNTEAFF. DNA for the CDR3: TGCAGCGTTGAAAAGGGGATGAACACTGAAGCTTTCTTT.

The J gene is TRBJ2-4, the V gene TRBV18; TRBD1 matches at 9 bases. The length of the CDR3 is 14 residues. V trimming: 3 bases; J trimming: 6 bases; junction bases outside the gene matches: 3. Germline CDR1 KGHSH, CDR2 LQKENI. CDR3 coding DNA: TGTGCCAGCTCACCGGGACAGGGAAGAAACATTCAGTACTTC. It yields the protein CASSPGQGRNIQYF.

CDR3 sequence (DNA): TGTGCCAGCAGCTTCCCACTCGGACTAGCGGGGCACATTCAGTACTTC. Translating gives CASSFPLGLAGHIQYF. The rearrangement uses TRBV5-5 and TRBJ2-4; TRBD2 matches 12 bases. J was trimmed by 8 bases and V by 2 bases; bases with no gene match: 8. From germline, CDR1 is SGHKS and CDR2 YYEKEE (reference sequence). This CDR3 contains 16 residues. Full variable domain (outside the CDR3, taken from reference TRBV5-5 and TRBJ2-4): DAGVTQSPTHLIKTRGQQVTLRCSPISGHKSVSWYQQVLGQGPQFIFQYYEKEERGRGNFPDRFSARQFPNYSSELNVNALLLGDSALYLCASSFPLGLAGHIQYFGAGTRLSVL.

In DNA form, the CDR3 reads TGTGCCAGCTCAGTTTCGATGGGCAGTGGGAAAGAGACCCAGTACTTC. It codes for CASSVSMGSGKETQYF. The chain carries TRBV18 and TRBJ2-5; the D is unclear. CDR1 and CDR2 from the germline V gene are KGHSH and LQKENI. Trimming removed 5 bases at V and 3 bases at J, with 19 bases between. CDR3 size: 16 residues.

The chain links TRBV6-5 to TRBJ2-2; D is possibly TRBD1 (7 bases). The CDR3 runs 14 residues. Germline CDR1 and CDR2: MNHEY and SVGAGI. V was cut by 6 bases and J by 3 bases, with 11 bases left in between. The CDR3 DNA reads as TGTGCCAGCAGGGGGGGACAGTACACCGGGGAGCTGTTTTTT. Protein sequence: CASRGGQYTGELFF.

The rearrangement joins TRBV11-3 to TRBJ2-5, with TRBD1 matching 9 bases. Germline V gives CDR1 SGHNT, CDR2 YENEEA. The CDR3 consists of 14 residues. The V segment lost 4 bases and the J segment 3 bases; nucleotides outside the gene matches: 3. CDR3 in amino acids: CASSSWTGEETQYF. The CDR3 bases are TGTGCCAGCAGCTCATGGACAGGGGAAGAGACCCAGTACTTC. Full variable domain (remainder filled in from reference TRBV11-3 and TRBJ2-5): EAGVVQSPRYKIIEKKQPVAFWCNPISGHNTLYWYLQNLGQGPELLIRYENEEAVDDSQLPKDRFSAERLKGVDSTLKIQPAELGDSAVYLCASSSWTGEETQYFGPGTRLLVL.

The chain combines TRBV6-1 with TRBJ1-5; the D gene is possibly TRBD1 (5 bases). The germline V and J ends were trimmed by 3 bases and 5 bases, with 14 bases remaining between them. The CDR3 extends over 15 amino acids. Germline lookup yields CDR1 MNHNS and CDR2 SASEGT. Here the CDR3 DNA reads TGTGCCAGCAGTGACCGTGGGGGAGGCGATCAGCCCCAGCATTTT. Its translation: CASSDRGGGDQPQHF.

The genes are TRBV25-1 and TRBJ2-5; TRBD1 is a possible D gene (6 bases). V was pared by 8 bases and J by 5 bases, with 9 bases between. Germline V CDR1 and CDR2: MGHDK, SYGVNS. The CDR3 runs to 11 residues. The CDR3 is CASSRGETQYF. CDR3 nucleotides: TGTGCCAGCTCTAGGGGGGAGACCCAGTACTTC.

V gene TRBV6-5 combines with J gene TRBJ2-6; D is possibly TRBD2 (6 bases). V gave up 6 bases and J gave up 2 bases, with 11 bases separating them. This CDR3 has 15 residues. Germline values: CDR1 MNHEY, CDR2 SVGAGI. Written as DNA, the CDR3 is TGTGCCAGCAGCCGGTCGGGGGCTGGGGCCAACGTCCTGACTTTC. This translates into CASSRSGAGANVLTF.